A single sample gave rise to the 23 T cell receptor beta chains below, sequenced in a study of T cell repertoires in cytomegalovirus infection. Their cognate antigens are unknown. TCRdb reprocessed the reads with MiXCR, giving one entry per CDR3 protein. The sample lists about 900,000 distinct CDR3 sequences, less than 40% occurring once. The source material was cultured CD8+ T cells from PBMCs, sampled from culture after CMV antigen stimulation. Receptors were obtained from a human donor in good health (CMV status not recorded). Some clones in this sample may be carry-over from other donors' samples.

The rearrangement links TRBV2 to TRBJ2-7; no definite D call. The CDR3 has 15 amino acids. Germline lookup yields CDR1 SNHLY and CDR2 FYNNEI. V lost 2 bases, J lost 3 bases, and 14 bases lay in between. The chain's CDR3 is CASSERSTISYEQYF. CDR3 nucleotide sequence: TGTGCCAGCAGTGAAAGGAGTACCATTAGCTACGAGCAGTACTTC. Together with reference TRBV2 and TRBJ2-7, the CDR3 gives the full variable domain: EPEVTQTPSHQVTQMGQEVILRCVPISNHLYFYWYRQILGQKVEFLVSFYNNEISEKSEIFDDQFSVERPDGSNFTLKIRSTKLEDSAMYFCASSERSTISYEQYFGPGTRLTVT.

V is TRBV7-3 and J is TRBJ2-1, with 8 bases matching TRBD1. The CDR3 length is 11 residues. J was trimmed by 14 bases and V by 5 bases; bases with no gene match: 5. In germline, CDR1 is SGHTA, CDR2 FQGTGA. The CDR3 DNA reads as TGTGCCAGCAGCCACGGGACAGGAAAGTTCTTC. This encodes CASSHGTGKFF.

J is TRBJ1-4 and V is TRBV28, with 7 bases identical to TRBD1. From germline, CDR1 is MDHEN and CDR2 SYDVKM. The V segment lost 6 bases and the J segment 0 bases; nucleotides outside the gene matches: 13. The CDR3 runs 18 residues. The CDR3 sequence: CASSPGGGRTATNEKLFF. The CDR3 coding sequence is TGTGCCAGCAGCCCAGGGGGGGGACGGACGGCAACTAATGAAAAACTGTTTTTT.

The chain recombines TRBV27 with TRBJ2-7, with 7 positions matching TRBD1. Per germline, CDR1 MNHEY and CDR2 SMNVEV (reference sequence). Unmatched junction bases numbered 10, after V lost 5 bases and J lost 6 bases. The CDR3 consists of 14 residues. CDR3 nucleotides: TGTGCCAGCAGTCCCGGAAAGGGGGCCTTCGAGCAGTACGTC. Its protein is CASSPGKGAFEQYV.

This clonotype was seen a handful of times. The DNA of the CDR3 is TGTGCCAGCAGCTTAGGCTGGCAACAGGGACCCTACGAGCAGTACTTC. It specifies CASSLGWQQGPYEQYF. V is TRBV7-6 and J is TRBJ2-7; D possibly corresponds to TRBD1 (6 bases). Deletions cut 1 base from V and 2 bases from J, with 15 bases between. The CDR3 is 16 residues long. CDR1 and CDR2 (germline): SGHVS, FNYEAQ.

This clonotype showed up just a few times. The chain joins TRBV19 to TRBJ2-2; D unclear. The germline V gene encodes CDR1 LNHDA and CDR2 SQIVND (reference sequence). The CDR3 extends over 18 amino acids. Between the trimmed V and J ends, which lost 1 base and 6 bases, there was a span of 21 bases. CDR3 in DNA: TGTGCCAGTAGTATAGCCTTCGGGCCTTCCCGCGCAGCCGGGGAGCTGTTTTTT. It encodes CASSIAFGPSRAAGELFF.

This chain uses TRBV11-1 with TRBJ2-7, with D possibly matching TRBD1 (6 bases). Germline V gene data show CDR1 as SGHAT and CDR2 as FQDESV (reference sequence). V was pared by 1 base and J by 2 bases, with 12 bases between. The CDR3 runs 15 residues. CDR3 in DNA: TGTGCCAGCAGCTTAGGCAGGGGTGGCACCTACGAGCAGTACGTC. This codes for CASSLGRGGTYEQYV.

The chain uses TRBV4-1 and TRBJ2-2; D remains ambiguous. The CDR3 is made up of 15 amino acids. Germline CDR1 reads MGHRA; CDR2 reads YSYEKL. V lost 1 base and J 4 bases, leaving 10 bases between the germline ends. The CDR3 region is CASSQGSGRTGELFF. CDR3 nucleotide sequence: TGCGCCAGCAGCCAAGGTTCAGGTCGCACCGGGGAGCTGTTTTTT.

V and J are TRBV13 and TRBJ1-5; 8 bases line up with TRBD1. This CDR3 comprises 16 residues. Germline V lookup: CDR1 PRHDT, CDR2 FYEKMQ (reference sequence). With V trimmed by 0 bases and J by 5 bases, 6 bases remained unmatched. The CDR3 DNA sequence: TGTGCCAGCAGCTTAGGCCTAGGACAGGGTGATCAGCCCCAGCATTTT. Residues: CASSLGLGQGDQPQHF.

This clonotype occurred a few times. The chain combines TRBV15 with TRBJ1-5, with 7 nucleotides matching TRBD1. V trimming: 4 bases; J trimming: 1 base; junction bases outside the gene matches: 7. CDR3 length equals 16 residues. Germline values: CDR1 LNHNV, CDR2 YYDKDF (reference sequence). This chain's CDR3 is CATSTGGRGSNQPQHF. CDR3 in DNA: TGTGCCACCAGCACTGGAGGCAGGGGGAGCAATCAGCCCCAGCATTTT.

The J gene is TRBJ1-5, the V gene TRBV19; D not resolved. Deletions cut 5 bases from V and 2 bases from J, with 16 bases between. Germline V gene data show CDR1 as LNHDA and CDR2 as SQIVND (reference sequence). The CDR3 has 16 amino acids. The CDR3 sequence: CASSPQLGSRNQPQHF. CDR3 DNA: TGTGCCAGTAGTCCCCAACTGGGGTCTCGCAATCAGCCCCAGCATTTT.

A few counts support this clonotype. The junction differs from germline at one of its ends, possibly a read error. This chain joins TRBV6-5 and TRBJ1-1, with no clear D. The CDR3 spans 12 residues. CDR1 MNHEY and CDR2 SVGAGI come from the germline V gene. CDR3 in DNA: TGTGCCAGCAGTTATGAGACGGGTGAAACTTTCTTT. As protein: CASSYETGETFF.

This clonotype was seen many times. The chain employs TRBV11-2 and TRBJ2-5, with 7 bases matching TRBD1. CDR3 length: 17 amino acids. The ends lost 5 bases at V and 3 bases at J; junction bases unmatched: 15. Germline lookup yields CDR1 SGHAT and CDR2 FQNNGV. CDR3 region: CASSPFGTEDPEETQYF. The DNA for the CDR3 is TGTGCCAGCAGCCCCTTCGGGACAGAGGATCCGGAAGAGACCCAGTACTTC. The complete variable domain, with remaining parts taken from reference TRBV11-2 and TRBJ2-5, reads EAGVAQSPRYKIIEKRQSVAFWCNPISGHATLYWYQQILGQGPKLLIQFQNNGVVDDSQLPKDRFSAERLKGVDSTLKIQPAKLEDSAVYLCASSPFGTEDPEETQYFGPGTRLLVL.

J is TRBJ2-2 and V is TRBV24-1, with TRBD2 matching over 16 bases. Unmatched junction bases numbered 10, after V lost 7 bases and J lost 3 bases. The CDR3 contains 19 residues. Looked up from germline, CDR1 is KGHDR and CDR2 is SFDVKD. CDR3 region: CATRSPGTSGGDDTGELFF. The CDR3 DNA reads as TGTGCCACCAGATCTCCCGGGACTAGCGGGGGGGACGACACCGGGGAGCTGTTTTTT.

The chain joins TRBV24-1 to TRBJ2-3; D is tentatively TRBD1 or TRBD2 (5 bases each). This CDR3 spans 14 amino acids. Germline V gives CDR1 KGHDR, CDR2 SFDVKD. Deletions cut 5 bases from V and 2 bases from J, with 10 bases between. The CDR3 spells CATSVGTYTDTQYF. The CDR3 DNA is TGTGCCACCAGTGTTGGGACCTACACAGATACGCAGTATTTT.

V gene TRBV12-5 combines with J gene TRBJ2-1, with TRBD1 matching 11 bases. The CDR3 is made up of 16 amino acids. CDR1 is LGHNT, CDR2 FRNRAP, per germline. J gave up 4 bases and V 1 base, and 3 bases lay outside the gene matches. CDR3 nucleotide sequence: TGTGCTAGTGGTTTGGGGACAGGGGGCCTTTACAATGAGCAGTTCTTC. Translating it yields CASGLGTGGLYNEQFF.

This chain links TRBV20-1 with TRBJ2-1; 7 bases map to TRBD2. Germline V gene sequence: CDR1 DFQATT, CDR2 SNEGSKA (reference sequence). This CDR3 comprises 14 residues. Trimming at V came to 2 bases and at J to 4 bases, leaving 5 bases not matched to a gene. The CDR3 sequence is CSARSLADYNEQFF. The DNA of the CDR3 is TGCAGTGCTAGAAGCCTAGCGGATTACAATGAGCAGTTCTTC.

Turning to this clonotype: Given a much more abundant clone one base away, this may be a read error. The V gene is TRBV7-6, the J gene TRBJ1-1, with unresolved D. Between the trimmed V and J ends, which lost 5 bases and 4 bases, there was a span of 11 bases. CDR3 length equals 13 residues. Germline CDR1 reads SGHVS; CDR2 reads FNYEAQ. The CDR3 nucleotides are TGTGCCAGCAGCCTGGAGGCTATCACTGAAGCTTTCTTT. Amino acid sequence: CASSLEAITEAFF.

The J gene is TRBJ2-1, the V gene TRBV11-3; a possible D gene is TRBD2 (7 bases). Trimming took 1 base from V and 7 from J, leaving 14 bases between them. This CDR3 has 15 amino acids. Per the germline V gene, CDR1 is SGHNT and CDR2 is YENEEA. The CDR3 DNA follows: TGTGCCAGCAGCTTAGCCGGACTAGGGGGGAATGAGCAGTTCTTC. It codes for CASSLAGLGGNEQFF.

V is TRBV6-5 and J is TRBJ1-3; maybe TRBD1 (5 bases). The CDR3 is 16 residues long. V was shortened by 5 bases and J by 0 bases, with 14 bases between the two germline ends. From germline, CDR1 is MNHEY and CDR2 SVGAGI. As DNA, the CDR3 is TGTGCCAGCAGTCTCGGGGACCCGAGCTCTGGAAACACCATATATTTT. It encodes CASSLGDPSSGNTIYF.

This clonotype has more than one count but fewer than ten. The V gene is TRBV6-6, the J gene TRBJ2-1; D gene unclear. The CDR3 totals 12 residues. Germline V gene data show CDR1 as MNHNY and CDR2 as SVGAGI (reference sequence). Between the trimmed V and J ends, which lost 2 bases and 8 bases, there was a span of 7 bases. CDR3 in amino acids: CASSYRLDEQFF. CDR3 coding DNA: TGTGCCAGCAGTTACAGGTTGGATGAGCAGTTCTTC.

In this sample, this clonotype turned up many times. V gene TRBV7-6 combines with J gene TRBJ2-1, with 14 bases fitting TRBD2. CDR1 and CDR2 (germline): SGHVS, FNYEAQ. Germline trimming cut 5 bases from V and 6 bases from J; bases unmatched to any gene: 3. This CDR3 contains 15 residues. Here the CDR3 reads CASSVTSGGANEQFF. DNA for the CDR3: TGTGCCAGCAGCGTGACTAGCGGGGGGGCCAATGAGCAGTTCTTC.

This clonotype was seen a few times. This sequence joins TRBV6-1 and TRBJ1-1; no firm D call. Germline lookup yields CDR1 MNHNS and CDR2 SASEGT. V lost 2 bases and J 8 bases, leaving 12 bases between the germline ends. The CDR3 runs to 13 residues. CDR3 residues: CASSESIFGEAFF. The CDR3 nucleotides read TGTGCCAGCAGTGAATCCATCTTCGGGGAAGCTTTCTTT.